The 22 T cell receptor beta chains listed next were all sequenced from one sample in a study of early T cells in non-severe SARS-CoV-2 infection. TCRdb recomputed calls from the 5' RACE reads with MiXCR, one row per CDR3 protein. The table shows fewer than 55,000 distinct CDR3 sequences, with 9.5% to 11% occurring only once. Sequenced material: whole blood. The receptors derive from an adult who was a healthcare worker with PCR-confirmed SARS-CoV-2 infection or an uninfected control (not recorded which).

This clonotype was seen only a few times. The chain carries TRBV30 and TRBJ2-5; D is unclear. This CDR3 has 16 amino acids. V was pared by 3 bases and J by 2 bases, with 19 bases between. In germline, CDR1 is GTSNPN, CDR2 SVGIG (reference sequence). CDR3 region: CAWRLNFWARQETQYF. The CDR3 DNA follows: TGTGCCTGGAGACTTAATTTCTGGGCCCGACAAGAGACCCAGTACTTC.

This clonotype has just a few counts. The chain employs TRBV7-3 and TRBJ2-3, with 10 positions matching TRBD2. The V gene end was trimmed by 1 base and the J gene end by 5 bases; junction bases not matched to a gene: 6. Germline CDR1 SGHTA, CDR2 FQGTGA. This CDR3 has 16 residues. The CDR3 loop reads CASSLKAGGPGDTQYF. CDR3 in DNA: TGTGCCAGCAGCTTAAAAGCGGGAGGGCCTGGAGATACGCAGTATTTT.

Many counts were recorded for this clonotype. The V and J genes are TRBV5-1 and TRBJ2-3; maybe TRBD2 (6 bases). V was clipped by 3 bases and J by 1 base, with 9 bases between them. The CDR3 is made up of 14 amino acids. Germline loops: CDR1 SGHRS, CDR2 YFSETQ. For the CDR3, the DNA is TGCGCCAGCAGCTCGGGACTTGGCACAGATACGCAGTATTTT. This translates into CASSSGLGTDTQYF.

This clonotype was counted many times. V is TRBV9 and J is TRBJ1-2; D is perhaps TRBD1 (6 bases). Trimming removed 4 bases at V and 6 bases at J, with 19 bases between. The V gene's germline CDR1 is SGDLS and CDR2 YYNGEE. The CDR3 spans 15 residues. CDR3 in amino acids: CASSTGPLGGDGYTF. Here the CDR3 DNA reads TGTGCCAGCAGCACGGGCCCCCTAGGGGGGGATGGCTACACCTTC.

This chain connects TRBV12-3 or TRBV12-4 to TRBJ1-1; D not resolved. Trimming took off 6 bases at V and 1 base at J, with 9 bases between the two ends. The CDR3 sequence is 13 residues long. The CDR3 spells CASSPGQNTEAFF. Written as DNA, the CDR3 is TGTGCCAGCAGCCCTGGGCAGAACACTGAAGCTTTCTTT.

This clonotype was counted ten times or more. The rearrangement uses TRBV7-2 and TRBJ1-2; tentatively, D is TRBD1 (5 bases). This CDR3 comprises 13 residues. Germline assignment: CDR1 SGHTA and CDR2 FQGNSA. Trimming took 3 bases from V and 6 from J, leaving 11 bases between them. Here the CDR3 DNA reads TGTGCCAGCAGCTTGAAGGGGATAGATGGCTACACCTTC. Protein product: CASSLKGIDGYTF.

This clonotype was counted ten times or more. This sequence joins TRBV7-3 and TRBJ2-2; weak D call: TRBD1 (6 bases). The germline V gene has CDR1 SGHTA and CDR2 FQGTGA. Trimming cost V 3 bases and J 5 bases, with 13 bases left between them. CDR3 length: 15 residues. This CDR3 reads CASSFFTGSTGELFF. The CDR3 DNA follows: TGTGCCAGCAGCTTTTTTACAGGGAGTACCGGGGAGCTGTTTTTT.

The chain combines TRBV20-1 with TRBJ2-1; D may be TRBD2 (5 bases). The CDR3 totals 15 residues. V dropped 2 bases and J dropped 7 bases, with 18 bases sitting between them. Germline loops: CDR1 DFQATT, CDR2 SNEGSKA (reference sequence). The CDR3 is CSARTPPRAINEQFF. CDR3 coding DNA: TGCAGTGCTAGAACCCCTCCGAGGGCCATAAATGAGCAGTTCTTC.

This clonotype was detected a few times. This chain links TRBV9 with TRBJ1-1; the D is unclear. CDR1 SGDLS and CDR2 YYNGEE come from the germline V gene. CDR3 length: 17 amino acids. With 2 bases removed from V and 0 bases from J, the gap between germline ends came to 17 bases. The CDR3 sequence is CASSVLSSFSMNTEAFF. CDR3 DNA sequence: TGTGCCAGCAGCGTTCTGTCCAGCTTCTCCATGAACACTGAAGCTTTCTTT.

This clonotype turned up a few times. V is TRBV5-8 and J is TRBJ2-5; TRBD2 aligns across 7 bases. With V trimmed by 2 bases and J by 2 bases, 3 bases remained unmatched. From germline, CDR1 is SGHTS and CDR2 YDEGEE. There are 14 residues in the CDR3. The CDR3 here is CASSFRTRQETQYF. DNA for the CDR3: TGTGCCAGCAGCTTCCGGACTAGACAAGAGACCCAGTACTTC.

The genes are TRBV7-9 and TRBJ2-5; 9 bases are shared with TRBD2. The CDR3 is made up of 16 amino acids. V lost 2 bases, J lost 4 bases, and 8 bases stayed unmatched. Germline CDR1 is SEHNR and CDR2 is FQNEAQ (reference sequence). This CDR3 reads CASSLNGGRAAETQYF. The CDR3 DNA reads TGTGCCAGCAGCTTAAACGGCGGGAGGGCAGCAGAGACCCAGTACTTC.

This chain uses TRBV27 with TRBJ2-7; D gene unclear. The V gene's germline CDR1 is MNHEY and CDR2 SMNVEV (reference sequence). Trimming took 4 bases from V and 5 from J, leaving 21 bases between them. This CDR3 has 16 residues. This CDR3 reads CASSSLFSVKLDEQYF. DNA for the CDR3: TGTGCCAGCAGTTCTTTATTTTCTGTCAAGCTAGACGAGCAGTACTTC.

This clonotype was observed many times. This sequence joins TRBV20-1 and TRBJ2-7, with D hard to call. The CDR3 has 14 amino acids. The germline CDR1 and CDR2 sequences are DFQATT and SNEGSKA (reference sequence). The ends were cut back, 6 bases at V and 1 base at J, with 16 bases in the middle. The CDR3 DNA is TGCAGTGCCGAGTGGGGTAGCAGGTCCTACGAGCAGTACTTC. It codes for CSAEWGSRSYEQYF.

The genes are TRBV7-9 and TRBJ2-5, with TRBD1 identical over 7 bases. Trimming at V came to 1 base and at J to 11 bases, leaving 13 bases not matched to a gene. In germline, CDR1 is SEHNR, CDR2 FQNEAQ (reference sequence). This CDR3 is built from 15 residues. CDR3 loop: CASSLGQGGQAPQYF. In DNA form, the CDR3 reads TGTGCCAGCAGCTTAGGACAGGGCGGGCAAGCCCCACAGTACTTC.

This clonotype has more than one count but fewer than ten. The chain recombines TRBV5-1 with TRBJ1-2; no clear D gene. Trimming stripped 6 bases from V and 4 bases from J, with 22 bases between. Looked up from germline, CDR1 is SGHRS and CDR2 is YFSETQ. The CDR3 extends over 16 amino acids. CDR3 sequence (DNA): TGCGCCAGCACCCCTTCGCAGGCAGGTCGGAGCTATGGCTACACCTTC. Protein sequence: CASTPSQAGRSYGYTF.

The chain joins TRBV10-3 to TRBJ1-4; D is uncertain. CDR1 and CDR2 (germline): ENHRY, SYGVKD. Deletions cut 2 bases from V and 8 bases from J, with 15 bases between. The CDR3 is made up of 15 amino acids. CDR3 DNA: TGTGCCATCAGTGAGGTCCCTGGGTCAGAAGAAAAACTGTTTTTT. It codes for CAISEVPGSEEKLFF.

This clonotype was counted between two and nine times. This rearrangement joins TRBV7-2 to TRBJ2-3, with no clear D. Germline V gene data show CDR1 as SGHTA and CDR2 as FQGNSA. There are 14 residues in the CDR3. Trimming took 1 base from V and 6 from J, leaving 11 bases between them. The CDR3 loop reads CASSLVPGPDTQYF. The DNA of the CDR3 is TGTGCCAGCAGCTTAGTTCCGGGCCCCGATACGCAGTATTTT.

This clonotype showed up many times. J is TRBJ1-4 and V is TRBV12-3 or TRBV12-4; D is undetermined. The CDR3 extends over 14 amino acids. Trimming removed 2 bases at V and 5 bases at J, with 9 bases between. CDR3 coding DNA: TGTGCCAGCAGTTTAAGGGCTGGAAATGAAAAACTGTTTTTT. The encoded protein is CASSLRAGNEKLFF.

This clonotype showed up just a few times. The gene calls are TRBV4-3 and TRBJ2-1, with 13 bases lining up with TRBD2. Looked up from germline, CDR1 is LGHNA and CDR2 is YSLEER. The junction had 7 bases not matched to a gene; V was cut back by 0 bases and J by 8 bases. This CDR3 spans 17 amino acids. The CDR3 here is CASSQDTSGRARYEQFF. CDR3 bases: TGCGCCAGCAGCCAAGACACTAGCGGGAGGGCTAGGTATGAGCAGTTCTTC.

This clonotype was seen ten or more times. The chain couples TRBV6-2 or TRBV6-3 to TRBJ2-5, with D unclear. Germline lookup yields CDR1 MNHEY and CDR2 SVGEGT. This CDR3 comprises 13 residues. Between the trimmed V and J ends, which lost 4 bases and 7 bases, there was a span of 13 bases. CDR3 nucleotide sequence: TGTGCCAGCAGTTCTTACGGTTTAGGGACCCAGTACTTC. The encoded protein is CASSSYGLGTQYF.

About this clonotype: This may be a read error: a much more frequent sequence differs by one nucleotide. The chain has TRBV20-1 and TRBJ1-1; D may be TRBD1 (6 bases). Trimming removed 1 base at V and 4 bases at J, with 16 bases between. The CDR3 spans 15 residues. Germline CDR1 is DFQATT and CDR2 is SNEGSKA (reference sequence). The CDR3 sequence: CSARGQLLGGTEAFF. The DNA of the CDR3 is TGCAGTGCTAGAGGTCAGCTCTTAGGGGGCACTGAAGCTTTCTTT.

The sample holds many counts of this clonotype. The rearrangement joins TRBV27 to TRBJ2-3; D unclear. Per the germline V gene, CDR1 is MNHEY and CDR2 is SMNVEV (reference sequence). CDR3 size: 9 residues. Deletions cut 9 bases from V and 6 bases from J, with 4 bases between. CDR3 DNA: TGTGCCAGTTTGGATACGCAGTATTTT. It encodes CASLDTQYF.